This T cell receptor (beta chain) was documented in a study of T cell responses to AZD1222 COVID-19 vaccine. Regarding the study as a whole: Every sample of the repertoires postdated the peak T cell response.

Sequenced by immunoSEQ multiplex PCR; TCRdb stores in-frame clones only, minus some. The repertoire includes around 180,000 clones, more than 80% of them detected once, and roughly 6.9% sits in the top ten. As to this clone: What it binds is unknown.

The CDR3 contains 15 residues. Trimming took 1 base from V and 6 from J, leaving 10 bases between them. Germline V gene data show CDR1 as SEHNR and CDR2 as FQNEAQ (reference sequence). The chain carries TRBV7-9 and TRBJ1-6; tentatively, D is TRBD1 (6 bases). The receptor's source is an adult in good health. Sequences were derived from peripheral blood, sampled on day 0 of AZD1222 vaccination. The CDR3 here is CASSLVMGANSPLHF. In nucleotides, the CDR3 is TGTGCCAGCAGCTTAGTTATGGGGGCTAATTCACCCCTCCACTTT.